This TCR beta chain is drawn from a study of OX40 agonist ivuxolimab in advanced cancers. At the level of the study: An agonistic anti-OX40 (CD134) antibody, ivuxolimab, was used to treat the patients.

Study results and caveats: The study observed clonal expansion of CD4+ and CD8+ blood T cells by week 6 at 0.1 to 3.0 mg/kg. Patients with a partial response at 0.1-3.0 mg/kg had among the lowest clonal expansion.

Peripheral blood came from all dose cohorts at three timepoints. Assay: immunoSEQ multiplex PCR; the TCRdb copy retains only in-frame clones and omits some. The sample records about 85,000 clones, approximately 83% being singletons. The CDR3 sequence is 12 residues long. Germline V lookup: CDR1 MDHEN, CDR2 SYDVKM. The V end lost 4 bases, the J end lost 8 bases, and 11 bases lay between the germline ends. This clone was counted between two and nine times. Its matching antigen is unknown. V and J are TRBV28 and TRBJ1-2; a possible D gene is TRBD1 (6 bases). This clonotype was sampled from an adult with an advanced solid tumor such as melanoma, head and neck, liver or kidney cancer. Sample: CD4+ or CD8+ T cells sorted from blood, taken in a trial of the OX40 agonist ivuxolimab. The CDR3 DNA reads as TGTGCCAGCAGTTCGGGGGGGCGCGGCTACACCTTC. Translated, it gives CASSSGGRGYTF.